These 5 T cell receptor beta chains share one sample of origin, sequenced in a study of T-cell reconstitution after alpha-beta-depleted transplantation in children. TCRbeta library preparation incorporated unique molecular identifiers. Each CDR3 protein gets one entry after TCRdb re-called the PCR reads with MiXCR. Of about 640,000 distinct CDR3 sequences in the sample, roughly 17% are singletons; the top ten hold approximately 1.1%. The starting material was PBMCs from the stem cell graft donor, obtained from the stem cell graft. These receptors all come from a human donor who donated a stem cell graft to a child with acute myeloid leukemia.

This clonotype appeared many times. The CDR3, as DNA: TGTGCCAGCAGCTTCCGTGAGCAGTTCTTC. It is translated as CASSFREQFF. V is TRBV7-2 and J is TRBJ2-1; D gene uncertain. The CDR3 consists of 10 residues. V dropped 3 bases and J dropped 9 bases, with 3 bases sitting between them. The V gene's germline CDR1 is SGHTA and CDR2 FQGNSA.

CDR3 amino acids: CASSQGYNQPQHF. The CDR3 nucleotides are TGTGCCAGCAGCCAAGGATACAATCAGCCCCAGCATTTT. V usage is TRBV12-3 or TRBV12-4 and J usage is TRBJ1-5; D is ambiguous. This CDR3 has 13 residues. Trimming shortened V by 6 bases and J by 3 bases, and 9 bases separated the two germline ends.

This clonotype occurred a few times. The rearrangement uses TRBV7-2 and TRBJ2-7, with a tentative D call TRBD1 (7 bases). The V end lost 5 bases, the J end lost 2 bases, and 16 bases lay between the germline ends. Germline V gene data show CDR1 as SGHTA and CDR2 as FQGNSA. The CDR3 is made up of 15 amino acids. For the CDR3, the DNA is TGTGCCAGCAGCCTCAACAGGGGCGGGACCTACGAGCAGTACTTC. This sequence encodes CASSLNRGGTYEQYF.

The CDR3, as DNA: TGCGCCAGCAGCCAAGAGGCTATCCAACCGGGGGCAATTCCCTACGAGCAGTACTTC. Its protein product is CASSQEAIQPGAIPYEQYF. V usage is TRBV4-3 and J usage is TRBJ2-7; TRBD1 or TRBD2 may be the D gene (6 bases each). V lost 0 bases to trimming and J lost 2 bases, with 23 bases between them. Looked up from germline, CDR1 is LGHNA and CDR2 is YSLEER. The CDR3 totals 19 residues.

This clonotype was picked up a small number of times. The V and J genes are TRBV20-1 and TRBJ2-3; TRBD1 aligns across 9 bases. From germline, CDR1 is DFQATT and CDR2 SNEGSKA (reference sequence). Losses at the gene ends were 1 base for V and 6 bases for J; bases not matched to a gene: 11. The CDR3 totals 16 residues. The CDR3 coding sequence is TGCAGTGCTAGAGCTGTACCCGGGACAGGGCCTGATACGCAGTATTTT. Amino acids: CSARAVPGTGPDTQYF.